The source of this T cell receptor (beta chain) is a study of CD8 T cells in Susac syndrome (dated by TCRdb to the late 2010s). Describing the broader study: Repertoire sequencing was used to test whether CD8+ T cell activation and differentiation in Susac syndrome was antigen driven. Broad study findings and their caveats: The number of individuals in the TCR sequencing and HLA analysis was acknowledged as relatively small.

Peripheral blood CD8+ and CD4+ T cells from healthy donors, Susac syndrome patients and multiple sclerosis patients were profiled using high-throughput TCR beta sequencing. Treatment-naive patients with stable or active relapsing-remitting disease fulfilling revised McDonald criteria were used as multiple sclerosis controls. Bulk CD8+ and CD4+ T cells were purified magnetically by negative isolation, whereas CD8+ TEMRA cells were enriched by FACS. Blood was collected in EDTA tubes and processed within 24 hours, with PBMCs isolated through density gradient centrifugation. PBMCs intended for TCR sequencing were frozen in liquid nitrogen and were later thawed in a 37 degrees C water bath. Purity of sorted or isolated CD4+, CD8+ and CD8+ TEMRA cells was at least 90%. From its cysteine to its phenylalanine, the CDR3 spans 13 amino acids. Left in the record is the CDR3 DNA by itself, 39 bases read in frame from the first base. CDR1 is given as DFQATT and CDR2 as SNEGSKA, both from the germline V gene (reference sequence). From V the trimming removes 5 bases and from J it removes 2 bases, while the gene matches leave 4 bases of the junction unaccounted for.

This clonotype was observed once. The antigen it binds to is not known. Base qualities are not recorded, but no much larger clone differs from it by a single base. One read yields weak evidence. RNA was extracted using the RNeasy kit, and 0.5 to 1 microgram was reverse transcribed with random hexamers. The immunoSEQ multiplex PCR assay, which covers 54 Vbeta and 13 Jbeta segments, was used to amplify TCR beta CDR3 regions. Bias from PCR amplification was corrected by using a synthetic template baseline for primer optimization and for computational correction. The source study handled its data this way. Reads were annotated to V, D and J genes according to IMGT and were analyzed with immunoSEQ Analyzer, with only productive sequences retained. Clonality was calculated as one minus the Shannon entropy normalized by log2 of the number of productive unique sequences. For each patient and control, public and private clones were evaluated among the 100 most prevalent clones. Clones were defined as Susac-specific if absent from the healthy and MS cohorts, from over a thousand published viral clones and from other ImmuneACCESS disease sequences. TCRdb passed the public sequencing reads through fastp at Q25 and MiXCR, retaining productive beta sequences. Identical CDR3 proteins give one entry, which carries the most common genes and DNA. These V and J calls are TCRdb output, not the study's own analysis. Present in this sample are 150,000 to 200,000 distinct CDR3 sequences, around 95% of which were seen just once. The ten largest clones capture 0.093% of the sample.

Sequencing was performed on CD4+ T cells from PBMCs. This clonotype was sampled from a human donor with multiple sclerosis. Here the chain combines TRBV20-1 and TRBJ2-5; TRBD2 matches 8 bases in the middle. At the DNA level, the sequence is TGCAGTGCTTCAACTAGCGGACAAGAGACCCAGTACTTC. Translated, this is CSASTSGQETQYF.